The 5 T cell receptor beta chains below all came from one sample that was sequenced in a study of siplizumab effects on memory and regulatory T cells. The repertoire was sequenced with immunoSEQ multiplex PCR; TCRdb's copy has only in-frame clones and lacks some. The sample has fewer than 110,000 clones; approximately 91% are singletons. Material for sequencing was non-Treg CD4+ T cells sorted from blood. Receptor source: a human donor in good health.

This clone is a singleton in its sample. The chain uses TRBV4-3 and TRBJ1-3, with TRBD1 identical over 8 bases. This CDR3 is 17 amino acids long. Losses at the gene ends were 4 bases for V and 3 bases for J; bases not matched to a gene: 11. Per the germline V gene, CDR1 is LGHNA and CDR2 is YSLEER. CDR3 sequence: CASSRKDTGTGGNTIYF. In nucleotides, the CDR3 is TGCGCCAGCAGCCGAAAAGATACCGGGACAGGTGGAAACACCATATATTTT.

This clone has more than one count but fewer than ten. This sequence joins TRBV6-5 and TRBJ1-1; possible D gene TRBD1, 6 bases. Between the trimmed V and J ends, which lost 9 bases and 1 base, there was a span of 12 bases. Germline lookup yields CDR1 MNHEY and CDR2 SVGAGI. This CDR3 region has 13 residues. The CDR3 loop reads CARIRQENTEAFF. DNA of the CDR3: TGTGCCAGAATTCGACAGGAGAACACTGAAGCTTTCTTT.

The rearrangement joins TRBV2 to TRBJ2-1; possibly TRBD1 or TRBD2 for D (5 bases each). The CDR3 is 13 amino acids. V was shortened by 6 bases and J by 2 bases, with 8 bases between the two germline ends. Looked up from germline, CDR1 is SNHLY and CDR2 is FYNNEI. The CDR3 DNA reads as TGTGCCAGCAGGCCGGGACCCTACAATGAGCAGTTCTTC. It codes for CASRPGPYNEQFF.

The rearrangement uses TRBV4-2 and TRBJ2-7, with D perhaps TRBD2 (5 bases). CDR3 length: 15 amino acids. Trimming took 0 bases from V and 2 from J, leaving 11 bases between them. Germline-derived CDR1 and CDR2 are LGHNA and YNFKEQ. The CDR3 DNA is TGTGCCAGCAGCCAAGAGGCTAGCAGTACCTACGAGCAGTACTTC. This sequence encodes CASSQEASSTYEQYF.

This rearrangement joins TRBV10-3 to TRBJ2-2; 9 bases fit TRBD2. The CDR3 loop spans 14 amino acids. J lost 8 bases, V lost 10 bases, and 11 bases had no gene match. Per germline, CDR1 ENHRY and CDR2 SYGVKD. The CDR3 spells CATLAGAKTGELFF. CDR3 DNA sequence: TGTGCCACGTTAGCGGGAGCGAAGACAGGGGAGCTGTTTTTT.